Listed below are T cell receptor beta chains from one sample, sequenced in a study of metastatic and nonmetastatic thyroid tumors. Using MiXCR, TCRdb reanalyzed the PCR reads. This table has roughly 25,000 clones, approximately 13% appearing once. Material for sequencing was blood. Receptors originate from a female donor with papillary thyroid cancer or a benign thyroid nodule (not recorded which). Some clones in this sample may be carry-over from other donors' samples. The CDR3 runs from the conserved cysteine through the conserved F or W. A D gene is named only where the DNA matches it firmly. Part of the rows lack a size; the others show once, few, many or a class for expanded clones.

D	size	V	J	DNA	CDR3
.	few	TRBV6-2/TRBV6-3	TRBJ1-3	TGTGCCAGCAGCCACAGGGCCTCGGGAAACACCATATATTTT	CASSHRASGNTIYF
TRBD2	.	TRBV11-2	TRBJ2-1	TGTGCCAGCAGCCCTGCTGGCGGGAGGGCCACCAGGGAGCAGTTCTTC	CASSPAGGRATREQFF
.	many	TRBV6-1	TRBJ1-1	TGTGCCAGCAGTTATCAGGGGAGGACTGAAGCTTTCTTT	CASSYQGRTEAFF
TRBD2	.	TRBV10-1	TRBJ2-2	TGCGCCAGCAGTGATACGGGGACGCGGGCGGGGGAGCTGCTTTTT	CASSDTGTRAGELLF
.	.	TRBV4-1	TRBJ2-2	TGCGCCAGCAGCCAAGAGAGGGACTCCTACACCGGGGAGCTGTTTTTT	CASSQERDSYTGELFF
.	many	TRBV30	TRBJ2-2	TGTGCCTGGTCTTCCCGCACCGGGGAGCTGTTTTTT	CAWSSRTGELFF
TRBD1	many	TRBV10-3	TRBJ1-2	TGTGCCATCAGTGAATTAGGACAGGGGCATGGCTACACCTTC	CAISELGQGHGYTF
TRBD1	many	TRBV27	TRBJ2-1	TGTGCCAGCAGTCCGCAATCCGGACAGGGGGCGGGTGAGCAGTTCTTC	CASSPQSGQGAGEQFF
.	many	TRBV11-2	TRBJ2-2	TGTGCCAGCAGCTTAGTTTTCTCCGCGAACACCGGGGAGCTGTTTTTT	CASSLVFSANTGELFF
.	medium-sized	TRBV10-3	TRBJ2-1	TGTGCCATCTTGAGCGCTGAAAGCTCCTACAATGAGCAGTTCTTC	CAILSAESSYNEQFF
TRBD1	many	TRBV19	TRBJ2-1	TGTGCCAGTAGGAGGGGGGGGACAGGGCACAATGAGCAGTTCTTC	CASRRGGTGHNEQFF
TRBD2	medium-sized	TRBV6-6	TRBJ2-3	TGTGCCAGCAGTTACTCGGCTAGCGGGAGATCGACAGATACGCAGTATTTT	CASSYSASGRSTDTQYF
.	.	TRBV28	TRBJ2-7	TGTGCCAGCAGTCTCCGAGCCTACGAGCAGTACTTC	CASSLRAYEQYF
TRBD1	many	TRBV20-1	TRBJ1-2	TGCAGCTTACAGGGGAACTATGGCTACACCTTC	CSLQGNYGYTF
.	many	TRBV2	TRBJ1-2	TGTGCCAGCACCCCCCCCCCCGCCATGGGTGGCTACACCTTC	CASTPPPAMGGYTF
TRBD1	.	TRBV24-1	TRBJ2-7	TGTGCCACCAGTGATTCACCCGGGACAGGGGGCCGTGTTAACGAGCAGTACTTC	CATSDSPGTGGRVNEQYF